The clone carrying this T cell receptor (beta chain) was recorded many times. What it binds is unknown. This entry is derived from a study of neurological immune-mediated disorders. General observations from the study: CDR3 amino acid sequences of expanded clones were not shared across subjects, a result suggesting private repertoires in all groups.

This CDR3 has 12 residues. Between the trimmed V and J ends, which lost 3 bases and 8 bases, there was a span of 9 bases. Germline CDR1 and CDR2: SGHRS and YFSETQ. TCRdb re-called the 5' RACE reads through MiXCR, storing one row per CDR3 protein. Of some 66,000 distinct CDR3 sequences listed, 3% to 3.5% are singletons. This TCR was sampled from a man between 35 and 55 years old with multiple sclerosis. The chain links TRBV5-1 to TRBJ2-1; D unresolved. The sample consisted of PBMCs. CDR3 protein: CASSSQHDEQFF. DNA of the CDR3: TGCGCCAGCAGCTCACAACACGATGAGCAGTTCTTC.